This entry is about one T cell receptor (beta chain). Original analysis: Researchers report that nucleated cell counts were estimated from reference gene primer amplification. Profiling relied on immunoSEQ multiplex PCR, and the TCRdb table lists in-frame clones only, not all of them. That table is the source of V, J and clone size, and D and trimming were worked out from the DNA. The data contain approximately 330,000 clones, 80% to 90% of them singletons. The sample originates from a study of blood T cell repertoires in COVID-19. After removal of 3 bases from V and 3 bases from J, the junction contained 9 bases not matched to a gene. Germline V gene sequence: CDR1 SGHTS, CDR2 YDEGEE. The length of the CDR3 is 16 residues.

The TCR originated in a man younger than 45 with COVID-19, enrolled during active disease. The sample was peripheral blood. The V gene is TRBV5-8, the J gene TRBJ2-5; 9 nucleotides match TRBD1. This chain's CDR3 is CASSSGTGLIKETQYF. CDR3 nucleotide sequence: TGTGCCAGCAGCTCCGGGACAGGGCTCATCAAAGAGACCCAGTACTTC.